These 24 T cell receptor beta chains were sequenced from one sample in a study of OX40 agonist ivuxolimab in advanced cancers. Only in-frame clones appear in the TCRdb table, and some are missing; sequencing was by immunoSEQ multiplex PCR. The data contain some 44,000 clones, less than 90% of them seen just once; the ten biggest clones take up 5% to 5.5%. Material: CD4+ or CD8+ T cells sorted from blood, obtained in a trial of the OX40 agonist ivuxolimab. The receptor set was obtained from an adult with an advanced solid tumor such as melanoma, head and neck, liver or kidney cancer.

In the case of this clone: Within the sample, other DNA sequences also encode this same CDR3. The chain combines TRBV28 with TRBJ2-3; possible D gene TRBD2, 6 bases. CDR3 length equals 13 residues. V was pared by 6 bases and J by 3 bases, with 10 bases between. Germline lookup yields CDR1 MDHEN and CDR2 SYDVKM. CDR3 sequence: CASSRDSTDTQYF. The CDR3 DNA reads as TGTGCCAGCAGCCGGGACTCGACAGATACGCAGTATTTT.

The chain has TRBV9 and TRBJ2-3; 7 bases agree with TRBD1. CDR3 length: 15 residues. Germline CDR1 and CDR2: SGDLS and YYNGEE. V gave up 4 bases and J gave up 1 base; unmatched junction bases: 6. This CDR3 is CASSKTGFGTDTQYF. The CDR3 nucleotides read TGTGCCAGCAGCAAGACAGGGTTCGGCACAGATACGCAGTATTTT.

This chain joins TRBV2 and TRBJ2-2; D possibly corresponds to TRBD1 (6 bases). The germline gives CDR1 SNHLY, CDR2 FYNNEI. With 2 bases removed from V and 3 bases from J, the gap between germline ends came to 10 bases. The CDR3 extends over 15 amino acids. In DNA, the CDR3 is TGTGCCAGCAGTGAAAAGGACAGACACACCGGGGAGCTGTTTTTT. This sequence encodes CASSEKDRHTGELFF.

The chain uses TRBV19 and TRBJ2-5, with D perhaps TRBD2 (6 bases). The CDR3 runs to 13 residues. The germline V gene has CDR1 LNHDA and CDR2 SQIVND (reference sequence). V dropped 5 bases and J dropped 6 bases, with 13 bases sitting between them. Here the CDR3 DNA reads TGTGCCAGTAGTCCTGGGGGGTTGAAGACCCAGTACTTC. Its protein is CASSPGGLKTQYF.

This chain connects TRBV7-9 to TRBJ2-2; no clear D gene. CDR1 and CDR2 (germline): SEHNR, FQNEAQ (reference sequence). The V gene lost 2 bases and the J gene lost 4 bases, with 2 bases spanning the gap. This CDR3 is built from 12 residues. This CDR3 is CASSLTTGELFF. As DNA, the CDR3 is TGTGCCAGCAGCTTAACCACCGGGGAGCTGTTTTTT.

V and J are TRBV15 and TRBJ1-3, with D hard to call. The length of the CDR3 is 14 residues. CDR1 LNHNV and CDR2 YYDKDF come from the germline V gene (reference sequence). The V and J ends lost 4 bases and 4 bases respectively, with 11 bases between them. The CDR3 DNA reads as TGTGCCACCAGCATCCAGATCGAGGGAAACACCATATATTTT. Residues: CATSIQIEGNTIYF.

The chain links TRBV18 to TRBJ2-4; D is ambiguous. CDR1 is KGHSH and CDR2 is LQKENI in the germline V gene. The CDR3 covers 19 residues. V gave up 2 bases and J gave up 0 bases, with 20 bases separating them. The CDR3 region has the DNA TGTGCCAGCTCACCAAGAGTGGCCAGAGATTTTCTAGCCAAAAACATTCAGTACTTC. It yields the protein CASSPRVARDFLAKNIQYF.

This clone was seen only once. The gene calls are TRBV19 and TRBJ2-1, with 11 bases that match TRBD2. CDR1 is LNHDA, CDR2 SQIVND, per germline (reference sequence). The J segment lost 5 bases and the V segment lost 6 bases, leaving 3 bases of the junction unmatched. This CDR3 is built from 14 residues. CDR3 sequence reads: CASSGTSGHNEQFF. Here the CDR3 DNA reads TGTGCCAGTAGCGGGACTAGCGGTCACAATGAGCAGTTCTTC.

The rearrangement uses TRBV6-6 and TRBJ1-4; possibly TRBD1 for D (5 bases). V was shortened by 5 bases and J by 10 bases, with 17 bases between the two germline ends. In germline, CDR1 is MNHNY, CDR2 SVGAGI (reference sequence). The CDR3 sequence is 14 residues long. CDR3 sequence: CASSQQVNNVKLFF. The CDR3, as DNA: TGTGCCAGCAGTCAACAGGTCAACAACGTAAAACTGTTTTTT.

This clone was detected only a few times. CDR3 DNA sequence: TGCGCCAGCAGGGAAGACGCCCCCAAAAACATTCAGTACTTC. Its translation: CASREDAPKNIQYF. The chain is built from TRBV5-1 and TRBJ2-4; D not resolved. V lost 5 bases and J lost 2, with 11 bases in between. There are 14 residues in the CDR3. The V gene's germline CDR1 is SGHRS and CDR2 YFSETQ.

This clone showed up just a few times. The chain is built from TRBV6-6 and TRBJ2-1; D may match TRBD1 or TRBD2 (6 bases each). Trimming took 10 bases from V and 6 from J, leaving 16 bases between them. The germline V gene encodes CDR1 MNHNY and CDR2 SVGAGI (reference sequence). The CDR3 is 13 amino acids. The DNA for the CDR3 is TGTGCCACCAAGGGGGGTGCAGGCAATGAGCAGTTCTTC. Amino acid sequence: CATKGGAGNEQFF.

This clone was recorded a few times. This chain connects TRBV2 to TRBJ2-2, with 8 bases aligning to TRBD1. Per the germline V gene, CDR1 is SNHLY and CDR2 is FYNNEI. The V gene end was trimmed by 5 bases and the J gene end by 3 bases; junction bases not matched to a gene: 2. This CDR3 is built from 14 residues. The CDR3 coding sequence is TGTGCCAGCAGTCGGACAGGGCACACCGGGGAGCTGTTTTTT. This translates into CASSRTGHTGELFF.

The V call is TRBV5-1, the J call TRBJ2-7, with 9 bases identical to TRBD2. V was pared by 4 bases and J by 1 base, with 6 bases of the junction left unmatched. Germline V gene lookup returns CDR1 SGHRS and CDR2 YFSETQ. The CDR3 is 15 residues long. This CDR3 is CASSPRLAGSYEQYF. The CDR3 DNA follows: TGCGCCAGCAGCCCCCGGCTAGCGGGATCCTACGAGCAGTACTTC.

The chain carries TRBV6-5 and TRBJ1-1, with D unclear. Trimming removed 2 bases from V and 0 bases from J, with 4 bases in between. Germline CDR1 reads MNHEY; CDR2 reads SVGAGI. The CDR3 has 13 amino acids. The CDR3 DNA reads TGTGCCAGCAGTTACGGTATGAACACTGAAGCTTTCTTT. This encodes CASSYGMNTEAFF.

CDR3 protein: CAISGRGNNEQFF. CDR3 DNA sequence: TGTGCCATTAGCGGGAGGGGAAACAATGAGCAGTTCTTC. J is TRBJ2-1 and V is TRBV10-3; 11 nucleotides match TRBD2. CDR1 and CDR2 from the germline V gene are ENHRY and SYGVKD. Trimming took 9 bases from V and 5 from J; bases not matched to a gene: 3. The CDR3 length is 13 residues.

The chain is built from TRBV21-1 and TRBJ1-2; the table gives TRBD1 as D, unverified against the DNA. TRBV21-1 is described as a pseudogene. The CDR3 runs to 18 residues. CDR3 sequence reads: CASSKFPIIDRGPYGYTF. In nucleotides, the CDR3 is TGTGCCAGCAGCAAATTCCCAATAATTGACAGGGGACCCTATGGCTACACCTTC.

CDR3 in amino acids: CASSHHPLAATNYEQYF. CDR3 coding DNA: TGTGCCAGCAGCCATCATCCCTTAGCGGCCACAAACTACGAGCAGTACTTC. The chain links TRBV14 to TRBJ2-7, with D possibly matching TRBD2 (6 bases). The CDR3 has 17 amino acids. Trimming removed 3 bases at V and 3 bases at J, with 21 bases between. Germline CDR1 reads SGHDN; CDR2 reads FVKESK. Drawing the rest from reference TRBV14 and TRBJ2-7, the complete variable domain is EAGVTQFPSHSVIEKGQTVTLRCDPISGHDNLYWYRRVMGKEIKFLLHFVKESKQDESGMPNNRFLAERTGGTYSTLKVQPAELEDSGVYFCASSHHPLAATNYEQYFGPGTRLTVT.

The rearrangement joins TRBV18 to TRBJ2-7; perhaps TRBD1 as D (5 bases). This CDR3 has 14 residues. Between the trimmed V and J ends, which lost 3 bases and 3 bases, there was a span of 12 bases. Germline lookup yields CDR1 KGHSH and CDR2 LQKENI. The CDR3 sequence: CASSPTGRGYEQYF. CDR3 sequence (DNA): TGTGCCAGCTCACCTACGGGTAGGGGCTACGAGCAGTACTTC.

V is TRBV10-2 and J is TRBJ2-7; D gene unclear. The CDR3 consists of 12 residues. Looked up from germline, CDR1 is WSHSY and CDR2 is SAAADI. Trimming removed 6 bases at V and 4 bases at J, with 10 bases between. The chain's CDR3 is CASRTRFYEQYF. The CDR3, as DNA: TGCGCCAGCAGGACCCGGTTTTACGAGCAGTACTTC.

The V and J genes are TRBV7-9 and TRBJ1-6, with D unresolved. The CDR3 runs 13 residues. V was clipped by 2 bases and J by 8 bases, with 7 bases between them. Germline-derived CDR1 and CDR2 are SEHNR and FQNEAQ (reference sequence). The CDR3 DNA reads TGTGCCAGCAGCTTAACGCGCGATTCACCCCTCCACTTT. It yields the protein CASSLTRDSPLHF.

This clone was found once. The rearrangement links TRBV11-2 to TRBJ1-2, with 9 positions matching TRBD1. Per germline, CDR1 SGHAT and CDR2 FQNNGV. The junction had 3 bases not matched to a gene; V was cut back by 5 bases and J by 5 bases. This CDR3 spans 13 amino acids. CDR3 amino acids: CASSLDRGYGYTF. DNA of the CDR3: TGTGCCAGCAGCCTCGACAGGGGGTATGGCTACACCTTC.

The rearrangement links TRBV19 to TRBJ2-7; a weak D match, TRBD2 (6 bases). The germline V and J ends were trimmed by 10 bases and 3 bases, with 22 bases remaining between them. Germline V gene lookup returns CDR1 LNHDA and CDR2 SQIVND (reference sequence). This CDR3 is 15 amino acids long. For the CDR3, the DNA is TGTGCCACTTCAGGGAGGAGAAATGAGTACTACGAGCAGTACTTC. Amino acid sequence: CATSGRRNEYYEQYF.

This chain links TRBV5-1 with TRBJ2-3; 7 bases agree with TRBD2. Germline CDR1 is SGHRS and CDR2 is YFSETQ. The V segment lost 3 bases and the J segment 0 bases; nucleotides outside the gene matches: 4. The CDR3 has 15 residues. For the CDR3, the DNA is TGCGCCAGCAGCTCCAGCGGGGCGAGCACAGATACGCAGTATTTT. The encoded protein is CASSSSGASTDTQYF.

The V and J genes are TRBV5-4 and TRBJ1-1; TRBD1 aligns across 7 bases. CDR1 SGHNT and CDR2 YYREEE come from the germline V gene (reference sequence). There are 17 residues in the CDR3. Trimming took 3 bases from V and 1 from J; bases not matched to a gene: 12. CDR3 region: CASSWGGQVLTNTEAFF. CDR3 in DNA: TGTGCCAGCAGCTGGGGAGGACAGGTTTTGACGAACACTGAAGCTTTCTTT.